Listed here are 10 T cell receptor beta chains from one sample, sequenced in a study of a mutant IDH1 vaccine in newly diagnosed glioma (dated by TCRdb to about 2021). These TCRs' antigens remain unknown. Libraries were constructed by the immunoSEQ multiplex PCR assay. Entries here come from immuneACCESS through TCRdb and include only in-frame sequences with V and J called. Some clones fail to appear in such tables; in the studies checked, an unresolved V gene covers under half of the shortfall, and the cause of the remainder is unknown. The sample yields roughly 130,000 clones; around 77% were counted once. 5.5% of the sample goes to the ten largest clones. The time point tag for this specimen amounts to: week 11, during vaccination. Each vaccine dose, consisting of 300 ug of a 20-mer mutant IDH1 peptide in Montanide, was administered subcutaneously with topical imiquimod. This specimen consisted of PBMCs, obtained from a glioma patient whose treatment included an IDH1 peptide vaccine. Receptors originate from a man aged 35-49 years with glioma.

The chain is built from TRBV25-1 and TRBJ1-4; D remains ambiguous. Germline lookup yields CDR1 MGHDK and CDR2 SYGVNS. V was clipped by 2 bases and J by 8 bases, with 12 bases between them. The CDR3 length is 14 residues. CDR3 residues: CASSEDFIGEKLFF. The CDR3 nucleotides read TGTGCCAGCAGTGAAGATTTTATAGGAGAAAAACTGTTTTTT.

This clone was seen a few times. The genes are TRBV19 and TRBJ1-1, with D perhaps matching TRBD1 (6 bases). V was shortened by 3 bases and J by 0 bases, with 8 bases between the two germline ends. Germline V CDR1 and CDR2: LNHDA, SQIVND (reference sequence). The CDR3 runs 14 residues. The DNA for the CDR3 is TGTGCCAGTAGTATGGGACAAATGAACACTGAAGCTTTCTTT. Translation: CASSMGQMNTEAFF.

This sequence joins TRBV28 and TRBJ2-7, with D perhaps TRBD1 (6 bases). In germline, CDR1 is MDHEN, CDR2 SYDVKM. Trimming removed 4 bases at V and 4 bases at J, with 14 bases between. The CDR3 has 14 residues. The CDR3 loop reads CASSSQGPLYEQYF. The CDR3 DNA reads as TGTGCCAGCAGTTCCCAGGGGCCACTATACGAGCAGTACTTC.

V and J are TRBV6-4 and TRBJ2-6; no firm D call. The germline CDR1 and CDR2 sequences are MRHNA and SNTAGT. The V and J ends lost 2 bases and 1 base respectively, with 3 bases between them. This CDR3 is built from 14 residues. DNA of the CDR3: TGTGCCAGCAGTGACAAATCTGGGGCCAACGTCCTGACTTTC. This gives the protein CASSDKSGANVLTF.

The chain links TRBV7-2 to TRBJ2-7; TRBD2 aligns across 9 bases. Losses at the gene ends were 4 bases for V and 4 bases for J; bases not matched to a gene: 14. CDR3 size: 17 residues. Germline values: CDR1 SGHTA, CDR2 FQGNSA. The CDR3 spells CASSSPAIAGVYYEQYF. The CDR3 DNA sequence: TGTGCCAGCAGCTCCCCCGCGATAGCGGGGGTATATTACGAGCAGTACTTC.

The V gene is TRBV19, the J gene TRBJ1-5; no clear D gene. The CDR3 length is 14 residues. Trimming took off 6 bases at V and 2 bases at J, with 11 bases between the two ends. The V gene's germline CDR1 is LNHDA and CDR2 SQIVND (reference sequence). The CDR3 here is CASSLVGRNQPQHF. In nucleotides, the CDR3 is TGTGCCAGTAGCCTAGTCGGGCGCAATCAGCCCCAGCATTTT.

The chain employs TRBV7-9 and TRBJ1-3, with unresolved D. The CDR3 is 17 amino acids. Germline CDR1 and CDR2: SEHNR and FQNEAQ (reference sequence). V was pared by 1 base and J by 0 bases, with 13 bases between. The CDR3: CASSLGTTLYSGNTIYF. CDR3 in DNA: TGTGCCAGCAGCTTAGGGACGACACTCTACTCTGGAAACACCATATATTTT.

J is TRBJ1-2 and V is TRBV29-1; tentatively, D is TRBD1 (6 bases). This CDR3 spans 12 amino acids. Trimming took off 1 base at V and 8 bases at J, with 11 bases between the two ends. Germline V lookup: CDR1 SQVTM, CDR2 ANQGSEA. The CDR3, as DNA: TGCAGCGTTGAAGGGGCAGGGGAAGGCTACACCTTC. It is translated as CSVEGAGEGYTF.

The chain couples TRBV6-1 to TRBJ1-1, with D perhaps TRBD1 (5 bases). The V end lost 6 bases, the J end lost 3 bases, and 11 bases lay between the germline ends. Germline lookup yields CDR1 MNHNS and CDR2 SASEGT. This CDR3 comprises 13 residues. The chain's CDR3 is CASRQGRHTEAFF. CDR3 coding DNA: TGTGCCAGCAGGCAGGGACGGCACACTGAAGCTTTCTTT.

The chain carries TRBV9 and TRBJ2-5; D gene unclear. The CDR3 extends over 13 amino acids. V was shortened by 2 bases and J by 4 bases, with 9 bases between the two germline ends. Germline lookup yields CDR1 SGDLS and CDR2 YYNGEE. Written as DNA, the CDR3 is TGTGCCAGCAGCGTTACCCCCGTAGAGACCCAGTACTTC. Translation gives CASSVTPVETQYF.